This is a list of T cell receptor beta chains from one sample in a study of blood T cell repertoires in COVID-19. Method: immunoSEQ multiplex PCR; TCRdb's copy keeps in-frame clones and lacks some. Among 100,000 to 120,000 clones, approximately 90% were seen once, and the ten largest hold 4% to 5.5%. Sequencing was carried out using peripheral blood. The source is a woman between 50 and 59 years old with acute or convalescent COVID-19. Both conserved end residues are part of each CDR3. The D gene is left open where the match is weak. Size is stated for part of the rows, as once, few or many counts, or as a class when the clone is expanded.

size: NA; J: TRBJ1-2; V: TRBV2; D: TRBD1; DNA: TGTGCCAGCAGTGAGAGGGGGACAGGGGTTGGTGGCTACACCTTC; CDR3: CASSERGTGVGGYTF
size: NA; J: TRBJ2-1; V: TRBV19; D: TRBD1; DNA: TGTGCCAGTAGCCACAGGGGACAGGACAATGAGCAGTTCTTC; CDR3: CASSHRGQDNEQFF
size: NA; J: TRBJ1-2; V: TRBV20-1; D: NA; DNA: TGCAGTGCGCGCCGGGACTCCTCATCGTTC; CDR3: CSARRDSSSF
size: NA; J: TRBJ1-1; V: TRBV5-6; D: NA; DNA: TGTGCCAGCAGCGCGGGGGTTGGGGGCCATGCGTCTGAAGCTTTCTTT; CDR3: CASSAGVGGHASEAFF
size: NA; J: TRBJ2-6; V: TRBV14; D: NA; DNA: TGTGCCAGCAGCCAAGGTGGGGGACTCCGCTCTGGGGCCAACGTCCTGACTTTC; CDR3: CASSQGGGLRSGANVLTF
size: NA; J: TRBJ2-2; V: TRBV15; D: NA; DNA: TGTGCCACCAGCAATCGACCAGGGTTCACCGGGGAGCTGTTTTTT; CDR3: CATSNRPGFTGELFF
size: NA; J: TRBJ1-2; V: TRBV7-2; D: NA; DNA: TGTGCCAGCAGCCAAGGGGCCCCTGGCAAGTATGGCTACACCTTC; CDR3: CASSQGAPGKYGYTF
size: NA; J: TRBJ1-1; V: TRBV5-1; D: TRBD1; DNA: TGCGCCAGCAGTGCCGGGACAGGGCCAGCTTTCTTT; CDR3: CASSAGTGPAFF
size: NA; J: TRBJ1-6; V: TRBV30; D: NA; DNA: TGTGCCTGGAGCGTCGACGACAGCAGACGGGCTTCACCCCTCCACTTT; CDR3: CAWSVDDSRRASPLHF
size: NA; J: TRBJ2-3; V: TRBV5-1; D: TRBD2; DNA: TGCGCCAGCAGCTTTAGCGGGGGATCAGATACGCAGTATTTT; CDR3: CASSFSGGSDTQYF
size: NA; J: TRBJ2-1; V: TRBV5-1; D: TRBD1; DNA: TGCGCCAGCAGCTTGGGGGCAGGGGGCAATAATGAGCAGTTCTTC; CDR3: CASSLGAGGNNEQFF
size: NA; J: TRBJ2-7; V: TRBV28; D: NA; DNA: TGTGCCAGCAGTTCTGTCGGGTCAACGTACTTC; CDR3: CASSSVGSTYF
size: NA; J: TRBJ2-5; V: TRBV2; D: TRBD2; DNA: TGTGCCAGCGTACTAGCGCCCAACCCGCTACAAGAGACCCAGTACTTC; CDR3: CASVLAPNPLQETQYF
size: NA; J: TRBJ1-1; V: TRBV27; D: TRBD1; DNA: TGTGCCAGCACCCCAGGGGGCCAGAGCACTGAAGCTTTCTTT; CDR3: CASTPGGQSTEAFF
size: NA; J: TRBJ1-5; V: TRBV19; D: NA; DNA: TGTGCCAGTAGTATGGTCAGGGCCAGGGGAGATCAGCCCCAGCATTTT; CDR3: CASSMVRARGDQPQHF
size: NA; J: TRBJ1-2; V: TRBV24-1; D: TRBD1; DNA: TGTGCCACCAGTGATTGGACAGGGAATGGCTACACCTTC; CDR3: CATSDWTGNGYTF
size: NA; J: TRBJ1-2; V: TRBV7-2; D: TRBD1; DNA: TGTGCCAGCAGCCGTGGGACAGGACCCCTGCTAGGTCATGGCTACACCTTC; CDR3: CASSRGTGPLLGHGYTF
size: NA; J: TRBJ1-1; V: TRBV29-1; D: NA; DNA: TGCAGCGTTACGGGTGCTTTCTTT; CDR3: CSVTGAFF
size: NA; J: TRBJ2-5; V: TRBV10-3; D: NA; DNA: TGTGCCATCAGTGAGTCTAGGAGAGAGGGGACCCAGTACTTC; CDR3: CAISESRREGTQYF
size: NA; J: TRBJ1-1; V: TRBV10-3; D: TRBD1; DNA: TGTGCCATCAGTGAAACAGGGGCACACACTGAAGCTTTCTTT; CDR3: CAISETGAHTEAFF
size: few; J: TRBJ2-7; V: TRBV10-1; D: NA; DNA: TGCGCCAGCAGTGAGGGAGTCGGTGGCTACGAGCAGTACTTC; CDR3: CASSEGVGGYEQYF
size: NA; J: TRBJ1-5; V: TRBV6-2/TRBV6-3; D: TRBD1; DNA: TGTGCCAGCAGTTCAAGACAGGGGGCGCTGGGTCAGCCCCAGCATTTT; CDR3: CASSSRQGALGQPQHF
size: NA; J: TRBJ2-2; V: TRBV7-6; D: TRBD2; DNA: TGTGCCAGCAGCTTAGATAGTTCAACCGGGACTAGCACCGGGGAGCTGTTTTTT; CDR3: CASSLDSSTGTSTGELFF
size: NA; J: TRBJ1-2; V: TRBV7-9; D: NA; DNA: TGTGCCAGCAGCTCGACAGGAGACTATGGCTACACCTTC; CDR3: CASSSTGDYGYTF
size: NA; J: TRBJ2-7; V: TRBV7-9; D: NA; DNA: TGTGCCAGCAGCTCCGTGTCCTACGAGCAGTACTTC; CDR3: CASSSVSYEQYF
size: NA; J: TRBJ2-1; V: TRBV10-2; D: TRBD2; DNA: TGCGCCAGCAGTGAGTCGATGGGACTAGCGGTAGAGCAGTTCTTC; CDR3: CASSESMGLAVEQFF
size: NA; J: TRBJ2-7; V: TRBV7-9; D: TRBD1; DNA: TGTGCCAGCAGCCCCGGGACAGGGTTCCACGAGCAGTACTTC; CDR3: CASSPGTGFHEQYF
size: few; J: TRBJ2-5; V: TRBV12-3/TRBV12-4; D: TRBD1; DNA: TGTGCCAGCAGTGGGACAGTCCCCGAGACCCAGTACTTC; CDR3: CASSGTVPETQYF
size: NA; J: TRBJ2-5; V: TRBV6-2/TRBV6-3; D: NA; DNA: TGTGCCAGCAGCCCGGCCGGGGAGACCCAGTACTTC; CDR3: CASSPAGETQYF